The present T cell receptor (beta chain) was sequenced within a study of cytomegalovirus exposure and HLA in healthy donors. Study observations and caveats: TCR beta sequences reportedly predicted most subjects' HLA-A and HLA-B alleles accurately. Several V segments, TRBV6-2 and TRBV6-3 among them, could not be told apart and were dropped. Immune exposure data for these donors was limited to CMV serostatus.

From germline, CDR1 is MDHEN and CDR2 SYDVKM. The CDR3 has 14 residues. V dropped 2 bases and J dropped 0 bases, with 5 bases sitting between them. 13 Jbeta primers and 60 Vbeta primers were used for the PCR. Some clones are missing from TCRdb's copy, which holds only in-frame ones; the method was immunoSEQ multiplex PCR. The table has roughly 140,000 clones, 75% to 90% seen once. On this clone: Antigen specificity is unknown.

This sequence was found in a female donor in good health and CMV-seronegative. Input material: PBMCs. This chain uses TRBV28 with TRBJ1-5; D is unresolved. The chain's CDR3 is CASSLVLSNQPQHF. DNA for the CDR3: TGTGCCAGCAGTTTAGTCCTTAGCAATCAGCCCCAGCATTTT.